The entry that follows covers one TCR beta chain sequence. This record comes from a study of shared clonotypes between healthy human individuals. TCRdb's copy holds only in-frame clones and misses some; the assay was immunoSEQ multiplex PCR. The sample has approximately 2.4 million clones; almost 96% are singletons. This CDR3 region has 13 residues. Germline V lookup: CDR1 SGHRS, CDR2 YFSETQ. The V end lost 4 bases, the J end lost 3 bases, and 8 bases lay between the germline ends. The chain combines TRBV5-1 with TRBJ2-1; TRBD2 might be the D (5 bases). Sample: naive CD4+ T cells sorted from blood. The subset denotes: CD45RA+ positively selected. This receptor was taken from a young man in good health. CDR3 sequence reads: CASSARDYNEQFF. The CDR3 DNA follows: TGCGCCAGCAGCGCCCGGGACTACAATGAGCAGTTCTTC.